The 6 T cell receptor beta chains presented below share a single source sample, sequenced in a study of cytomegalovirus exposure and HLA in healthy donors. Primers for the PCR totalled 60 Vbeta and 13 Jbeta. Here immunoSEQ multiplex PCR was the method, and the copy in TCRdb shows in-frame clones only, minus some. The sample consists of around 150,000 clones, roughly 77% of them appearing once. Sample: PBMCs. All receptors derive from a human donor in good health.

J is TRBJ2-7 and V is TRBV29-1; D may be TRBD1 (5 bases). V lost 0 bases to trimming and J lost 3 bases, with 12 bases between them. CDR3 length: 14 residues. Germline V gene data show CDR1 as SQVTM and CDR2 as ANQGSEA. The CDR3 nucleotides are TGCAGCGTTGAAGACGCCCGACAGAGCTACGAGCAGTACTTC. Its translation is CSVEDARQSYEQYF.

The chain recombines TRBV6-5 with TRBJ2-3; D may be TRBD1 (5 bases). Germline assignment: CDR1 MNHEY and CDR2 SVGAGI. The CDR3 consists of 15 residues. V gave up 6 bases and J gave up 2 bases, with 15 bases separating them. CDR3 DNA: TGTGCCAGCAGACTCAGTCGTGGGGCCACAGATACGCAGTATTTT. Amino acids: CASRLSRGATDTQYF.

This clone was picked up a small number of times. V usage is TRBV19 and J usage is TRBJ1-6, with TRBD1 matching over 10 bases. Germline assignment: CDR1 LNHDA and CDR2 SQIVND (reference sequence). This CDR3 has 15 amino acids. Unmatched junction bases numbered 8, after V lost 7 bases and J lost 8 bases. Here the CDR3 reads CASTTSGQGDSPLHF. Written as DNA, the CDR3 is TGTGCCAGTACCACATCTGGACAGGGGGATTCACCCCTCCACTTT. Full variable domain (remainder filled in from reference TRBV19 and TRBJ1-6): DGGITQSPKYLFRKEGQNVTLSCEQNLNHDAMYWYRQDPGQGLRLIYYSQIVNDFQKGDIAEGYSVSREKKESFPLTVTSAQKNPTAFYLCASTTSGQGDSPLHFGNGTRLTVT.

The sample holds one count of this clone. V gene TRBV2 combines with J gene TRBJ1-1; D perhaps matches TRBD1 (5 bases). Germline CDR1 reads SNHLY; CDR2 reads FYNNEI. The CDR3 covers 15 residues. V gave up 2 bases and J gave up 8 bases, with 18 bases separating them. CDR3 region: CASSEIFFGGIEAFF. CDR3 DNA: TGTGCCAGCAGTGAAATTTTCTTCGGGGGGATCGAAGCTTTCTTT.

The rearrangement joins TRBV7-2 to TRBJ2-7, with TRBD2 matching over 9 bases. V was clipped by 1 base and J by 6 bases; unmatched bases: 10. The CDR3 sequence is 16 residues long. Germline V CDR1 and CDR2: SGHTA, FQGNSA. CDR3 protein: CASSLGDPGLAPEQYF. For the CDR3, the DNA is TGTGCCAGCAGCTTAGGGGATCCGGGACTAGCTCCCGAGCAGTACTTC.

The CDR3 loop reads CASRSSGGLRSLQETQYF. The CDR3 DNA sequence: TGTGCCAGCAGGTCTAGCGGGGGGTTAAGGTCCCTCCAAGAGACCCAGTACTTC. V usage is TRBV7-8 and J usage is TRBJ2-5; 11 bases are shared with TRBD2. Germline V gene sequence: CDR1 SGHVS, CDR2 FQNEAQ. The CDR3 has 18 residues. After removal of 6 bases from V and 1 base from J, the junction contained 13 bases not matched to a gene.